One and the same sample provided the 6 T cell receptor beta chains below, sequenced in a study of T-cell reconstitution after alpha-beta-depleted transplantation in children. Molecular barcoding with unique molecular identifiers was used for the TCRbeta library. TCRdb reprocessed the PCR reads with MiXCR, giving one entry per CDR3 protein. The sample has 90,000 to 120,000 distinct CDR3 sequences; approximately 6% are singletons. Sequenced material: PBMCs, mostly from graft donor cells, taken 360 days after TCRalphabeta/CD19-depleted stem cell transplant. Receptor source: a male patient between 2 and 9 years old who had a stem cell transplant for acute lymphoblastic leukemia, so the T cells may come from the graft donor.

This clonotype was counted many times. The rearrangement links TRBV24-1 to TRBJ2-5; D is unclear. Deletions cut 5 bases from V and 2 bases from J, with 2 bases between. Germline CDR1 is KGHDR and CDR2 is SFDVKD. The CDR3 contains 11 residues. The CDR3 is CATSGQETQYF. The CDR3 region has the DNA TGTGCCACCAGTGGTCAAGAGACCCAGTACTTC.

The V gene is TRBV7-9, the J gene TRBJ2-3; the D is unclear. Germline V lookup: CDR1 SEHNR, CDR2 FQNEAQ (reference sequence). Trimming shortened V by 8 bases and J by 1 base, and 10 bases separated the two germline ends. The CDR3 spans 13 residues. CDR3 in DNA: TGTGCCAGCTCCCGGGCCCGCACAGATACGCAGTATTTT. This encodes CASSRARTDTQYF.

The sample holds many counts of this clonotype. This chain joins TRBV6-5 and TRBJ2-1; TRBD2 matches 10 bases. Trimming at V came to 0 bases and at J to 1 base, leaving 6 bases not matched to a gene. Germline values: CDR1 MNHEY, CDR2 SVGAGI. The CDR3 totals 18 residues. CDR3 in amino acids: CASSYSRLAGVSYNEQFF. The CDR3 DNA reads TGTGCCAGCAGTTACTCGAGACTAGCGGGCGTTTCCTACAATGAGCAGTTCTTC.

CDR3 DNA sequence: TGTGCCAGCAGCTTGAAGCCACAGGGTCCCTACAATGAGCAGTTCTTC. This gives the protein CASSLKPQGPYNEQFF. The chain is built from TRBV5-6 and TRBJ2-1; the D gene is possibly TRBD1 (6 bases). V lost 1 base, J lost 2 bases, and 13 bases lay in between. CDR3 length equals 16 residues. Germline CDR1 is SGHDT and CDR2 is YYEEEE.

At least ten counts were recorded for this clonotype. V gene TRBV6-5 combines with J gene TRBJ2-1, with D unresolved. This CDR3 is built from 12 residues. V was shortened by 0 bases and J by 15 bases, with 12 bases between the two germline ends. The germline gives CDR1 MNHEY, CDR2 SVGAGI. CDR3 in amino acids: CASSYSTSVMFF. The CDR3 DNA reads TGTGCCAGCAGTTACTCGACGAGTGTCATGTTCTTC.

The CDR3 DNA reads TGTGCCAGCAGTTACTGGTTCAGGCGAGAGCAGTACTTC. Translated, it gives CASSYWFRREQYF. This chain connects TRBV6-2 or TRBV6-3 to TRBJ2-7; D unclear. This CDR3 is built from 13 residues. Trimming took 1 base from V and 7 from J, leaving 11 bases between them. Germline CDR1 reads MNHEY; CDR2 reads SVGEGT.